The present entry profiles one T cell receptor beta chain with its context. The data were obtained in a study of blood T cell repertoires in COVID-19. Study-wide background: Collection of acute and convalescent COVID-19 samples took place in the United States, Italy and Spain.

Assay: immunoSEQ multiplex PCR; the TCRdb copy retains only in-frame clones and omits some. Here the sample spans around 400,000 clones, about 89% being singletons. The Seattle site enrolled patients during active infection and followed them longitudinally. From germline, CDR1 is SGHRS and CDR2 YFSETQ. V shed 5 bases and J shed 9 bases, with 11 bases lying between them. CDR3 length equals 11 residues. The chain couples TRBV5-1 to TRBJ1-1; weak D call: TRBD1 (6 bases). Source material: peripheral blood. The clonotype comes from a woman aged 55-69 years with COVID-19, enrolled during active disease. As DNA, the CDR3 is TGCGCCAGCAGAATTGGACAGAAAGCTTTCTTT. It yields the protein CASRIGQKAFF.